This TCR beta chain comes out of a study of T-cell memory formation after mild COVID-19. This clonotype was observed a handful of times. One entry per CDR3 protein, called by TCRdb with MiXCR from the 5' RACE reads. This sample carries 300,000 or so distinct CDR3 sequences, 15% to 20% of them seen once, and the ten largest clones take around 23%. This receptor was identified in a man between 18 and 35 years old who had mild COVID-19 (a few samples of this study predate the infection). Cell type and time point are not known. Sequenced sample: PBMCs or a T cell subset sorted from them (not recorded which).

The CDR3: CASSVGTSGKETQYF. CDR3 nucleotides: TGCGCCAGCAGCGTCGGGACTAGCGGTAAAGAGACCCAGTACTTC. This chain uses TRBV5-1 with TRBJ2-5; TRBD2 matches at 11 bases. The CDR3 is 15 amino acids. Germline-derived CDR1 and CDR2 are SGHRS and YFSETQ. V lost 4 bases to trimming and J lost 3 bases; unmatched junction nucleotides: 5.